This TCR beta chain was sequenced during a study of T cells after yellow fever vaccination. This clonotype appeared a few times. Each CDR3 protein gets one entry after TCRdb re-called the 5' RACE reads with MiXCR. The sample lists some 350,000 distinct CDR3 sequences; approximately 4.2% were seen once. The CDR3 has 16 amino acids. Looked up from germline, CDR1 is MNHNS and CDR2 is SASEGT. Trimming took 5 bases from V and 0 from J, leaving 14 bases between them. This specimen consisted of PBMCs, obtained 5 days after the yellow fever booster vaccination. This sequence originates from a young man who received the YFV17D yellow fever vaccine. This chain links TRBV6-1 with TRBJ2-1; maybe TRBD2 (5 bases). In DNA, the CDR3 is TGTGCCAGCAGTCTAGCCTTAGGGTCCTCCTACAATGAGCAGTTCTTC. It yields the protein CASSLALGSSYNEQFF.